This is a list of T cell receptor beta chains from one sample in a study of Ad26.COV2.S vaccination and SARS-CoV-2 variants. The table came from immunoSEQ multiplex PCR; TCRdb's copy has only in-frame clones and leaves some out. The sample has nearly 400,000 clones; approximately 90% are singletons. The sequenced sample was peripheral blood, obtained in a trial of Ad26.COV2.S vaccine versus placebo. The receptors shown here come from a person between 18 and 59 years old who received the Ad26.COV2.S COVID-19 vaccine or a placebo. Both conserved end residues are part of each CDR3. Each record gives: clone size, V gene, D gene, J gene, CDR3 DNA, CDR3 protein. A D gene is named only where the DNA matches it firmly. Part of the rows lack a size; the others show once, few, many or a class for expanded clones.

size: -; V: TRBV19; D: -; J: TRBJ2-2; DNA: TGTGCCAGTAGTATCCCCCCCAGACAGATCACCGGGGAGCTGTTTTTT; CDR3: CASSIPPRQITGELFF
size: -; V: TRBV10-3; D: TRBD1; J: TRBJ2-7; DNA: TGTGCCATCAGTGAGGGACAGGGGTCTCCCTACGAGCAGTACTTC; CDR3: CAISEGQGSPYEQYF
size: -; V: TRBV5-6; D: TRBD1; J: TRBJ1-5; DNA: TGTGCCAGCAGCCCCAGCGGACAGGGGGCTTTACGCAATCAGCCCCAGCATTTT; CDR3: CASSPSGQGALRNQPQHF
size: -; V: TRBV7-8; D: -; J: TRBJ1-6; DNA: TGTGCCAGCAGCTTTGAGTCAGGGTTGAATTCACCCCTCCACTTT; CDR3: CASSFESGLNSPLHF
size: -; V: TRBV7-9; D: TRBD2; J: TRBJ2-7; DNA: TGTGCCAGCAGCTTAGACCCTGGGACTAGCAGGAACGAGCAGTACTTC; CDR3: CASSLDPGTSRNEQYF
size: few; V: TRBV27; D: TRBD1; J: TRBJ1-2; DNA: TGTGCCAGCAGTTTGCTTGGGGACAGGGGCGGCTACACCTTC; CDR3: CASSLLGDRGGYTF
size: few; V: TRBV3-1/TRBV3-2; D: -; J: TRBJ1-5; DNA: TGTGCCAGCAGCCAATCCTTGTACGGACAACTCAATCAGCCCCAGCATTTT; CDR3: CASSQSLYGQLNQPQHF
size: -; V: TRBV30; D: TRBD1; J: TRBJ1-1; DNA: TGTGCCTGGAGTGTGTTAGGGACAGGGGAAGGCGACACTGAAGCTTTCTTT; CDR3: CAWSVLGTGEGDTEAFF
size: -; V: TRBV2; D: -; J: TRBJ2-3; DNA: TGTGCCAGCAGTGAGGGTGCGGCCACAGATACGCAGTATTTT; CDR3: CASSEGAATDTQYF
size: once; V: TRBV29-1; D: -; J: TRBJ2-1; DNA: TGCAGCAGCAGACTGGGGCGGAATGAGCAGTTCTTC; CDR3: CSSRLGRNEQFF
size: -; V: TRBV29-1; D: -; J: TRBJ2-7; DNA: TGCAGCGCACCGAAACCGGGACGGCCCTACGAGCAGTACTTC; CDR3: CSAPKPGRPYEQYF
size: -; V: TRBV6-5; D: -; J: TRBJ2-6; DNA: TGTGCCAGCCGGGGCACTGGGGCCAACGTCCTGACTTTC; CDR3: CASRGTGANVLTF
size: -; V: TRBV5-1; D: -; J: TRBJ2-7; DNA: TGCGCCAGCAGCTACGGGGCAGGGGCGTACGAGCAGTACTTC; CDR3: CASSYGAGAYEQYF
size: -; V: TRBV21-1; D: -; J: TRBJ2-1; DNA: TGTGCCAGCACCAATCCGGGACAGGGGAAAGTAGATGAGCAGTTCTTC; CDR3: CASTNPGQGKVDEQFF
size: -; V: TRBV4-1; D: -; J: TRBJ2-7; DNA: TGCGCCAGCAGCCAAGAAAGGGCGGACTACGAGCAGTACTTC; CDR3: CASSQERADYEQYF
size: -; V: TRBV6-5; D: -; J: TRBJ2-7; DNA: TGTGCCAGCACCCCTGACCCATATTCATACGAGCAGTACTTC; CDR3: CASTPDPYSYEQYF
size: -; V: TRBV9; D: TRBD2; J: TRBJ2-1; DNA: TGTGCCAGCAGCGTAGAAGGGACTAGGTCGGAGCAGTTCTTC; CDR3: CASSVEGTRSEQFF
size: -; V: TRBV20-1; D: -; J: TRBJ2-7; DNA: TGCAGTGCTAAGTCAGGGGAAGAGCAGTACTTC; CDR3: CSAKSGEEQYF
size: -; V: TRBV7-2; D: -; J: TRBJ2-3; DNA: TGTGCCAGCAGCCCCCGGGGCAGGGGCTTCACAGATACGCAGTATTTT; CDR3: CASSPRGRGFTDTQYF
size: -; V: TRBV12-3/TRBV12-4; D: -; J: TRBJ2-3; DNA: TGTGCCAGCAGTACGGGCACAGATACGCAGTATTTT; CDR3: CASSTGTDTQYF
size: -; V: TRBV15; D: TRBD2; J: TRBJ2-4; DNA: TGTGCCACCAGCTCTTCCTTGGCGGGAGAAAACATTCAGTACTTC; CDR3: CATSSSLAGENIQYF
size: -; V: TRBV19; D: -; J: TRBJ2-7; DNA: TGTGCCAGTAGTCCCAGGGCCGAAGATTACTACGAGCAGTACTTC; CDR3: CASSPRAEDYYEQYF
size: -; V: TRBV15; D: -; J: TRBJ2-3; DNA: TGTGCCACCAAACCGGCCACGACAGATACGCAGTATTTT; CDR3: CATKPATTDTQYF
size: -; V: TRBV4-2; D: -; J: TRBJ1-4; DNA: TGTGCCAGCAGCCAGAGTGGACGGACAGAAAAACTGTTTTTT; CDR3: CASSQSGRTEKLFF
size: -; V: TRBV4-1; D: -; J: TRBJ1-6; DNA: TGCGCCAGCAGCACCCGGGATAATGGTAATTCACCCCTCCACTTT; CDR3: CASSTRDNGNSPLHF
size: -; V: TRBV9; D: TRBD1; J: TRBJ1-2; DNA: TGTGCCAGCAGCGTAGGTGTCGCTGGACAGGATAACCTCTATGGCTACACCTTC; CDR3: CASSVGVAGQDNLYGYTF
size: -; V: TRBV13; D: -; J: TRBJ2-5; DNA: TGTGCCAGCAGCTTAGCTGGCTGGAAGAAAGAGACCCAGTACTTC; CDR3: CASSLAGWKKETQYF
size: -; V: TRBV21-1; D: -; J: TRBJ2-3; DNA: TGTGCCAGCAGCAAAGAGGATCAGGGATCCACAGATACGCAGTATTTT; CDR3: CASSKEDQGSTDTQYF
size: -; V: TRBV29-1; D: TRBD1; J: TRBJ2-1; DNA: TGCAGCGTGGGACAGGGGCTGGGGCTCGGCGAGCAGTTCTTC; CDR3: CSVGQGLGLGEQFF
size: -; V: TRBV27; D: TRBD2; J: TRBJ2-2; DNA: TGTGCCAGCAGTACTAGCGGCCCCGGGGAGCTGTTTTTT; CDR3: CASSTSGPGELFF
size: -; V: TRBV25-1; D: TRBD2; J: TRBJ2-2; DNA: TGTGCCAGCGGGGGCGGAAGCGGGAGGAAAACCGGGGAGCTGTTTTTT; CDR3: CASGGGSGRKTGELFF
size: -; V: TRBV9; D: TRBD2; J: TRBJ2-1; DNA: TGTGCCAGCAGCGCGTTCCCTGGACTAGGACTAGGTCATAATGAGCAGTTCTTC; CDR3: CASSAFPGLGLGHNEQFF
size: -; V: TRBV6-5; D: TRBD1; J: TRBJ1-2; DNA: TGTGCCAGCAGGAGGTCGACAGGGTATGGCTACACCTTC; CDR3: CASRRSTGYGYTF
size: -; V: TRBV20-1; D: -; J: TRBJ1-2; DNA: TGCAGTGCCCACGAAGGCTATGGCTACACCTTC; CDR3: CSAHEGYGYTF
size: once; V: TRBV3-1/TRBV3-2; D: -; J: TRBJ2-5; DNA: TGTGCCAGCAGCCAGGTAGAGACCCAGTACTTC; CDR3: CASSQVETQYF
size: -; V: TRBV10-3; D: -; J: TRBJ2-1; DNA: TGTGCCATCAGTCCCGACGGGGGAACAAGAGGGCAGTTCTTC; CDR3: CAISPDGGTRGQFF
size: -; V: TRBV3-1/TRBV3-2; D: -; J: TRBJ1-1; DNA: TGTGCCAGCAGGTCAATCGACATACCGAACACTGAAGCTTTCTTT; CDR3: CASRSIDIPNTEAFF
size: -; V: TRBV7-9; D: -; J: TRBJ2-3; DNA: TGTGCCAGCAGCTTAGAAGGCCGTTACACAGATACGCAGTATTTT; CDR3: CASSLEGRYTDTQYF
size: -; V: TRBV5-5; D: -; J: TRBJ2-7; DNA: TGTGCCAGCAGCTGGTACCCGGGACGGCTATACGAGCAGTACTTC; CDR3: CASSWYPGRLYEQYF
size: -; V: TRBV12-3/TRBV12-4; D: -; J: TRBJ1-5; DNA: TGTGCCAGCAGTTTGGGTCTCAATCAGCCCCAGCATTTT; CDR3: CASSLGLNQPQHF
size: few; V: TRBV6-5; D: -; J: TRBJ1-2; DNA: TGTGCCAGCAGTCTGTGGGGGGAGGGAGGCTACACCTTC; CDR3: CASSLWGEGGYTF
size: -; V: TRBV19; D: TRBD1; J: TRBJ2-1; DNA: TGTGCCAGTAGTATAGGGCCAGGGGGTTACAATGAGCAGTTCTTC; CDR3: CASSIGPGGYNEQFF
size: -; V: TRBV6-5; D: -; J: TRBJ2-3; DNA: TGTGCCAGCAGTCGAGGGGCTAGCGACACAGATACGCAGTATTTT; CDR3: CASSRGASDTDTQYF
size: few; V: TRBV7-3; D: TRBD1; J: TRBJ1-5; DNA: TGTGCCAGCAGCCGCCTTACCATGACAGGGGGCTCGGAAGACATTGCTCAGCCCCAGCATTTT; CDR3: CASSRLTMTGGSEDIAQPQHF
size: once; V: TRBV25-1; D: TRBD2; J: TRBJ2-7; DNA: TGTGCCAGCAGTTGGGAGGGCGACGAGCAGTACTTC; CDR3: CASSWEGDEQYF
size: once; V: TRBV5-4; D: -; J: TRBJ2-1; DNA: TGTGCCAGCAGCTTGATACAGGTGTCTGGCAATGAGCAGTTCTTC; CDR3: CASSLIQVSGNEQFF
size: -; V: TRBV4-3; D: -; J: TRBJ2-6; DNA: TGCGCCAGCAGCCAAGGGTTGCCTGGGGCCAACGTCCTGACTTTC; CDR3: CASSQGLPGANVLTF
size: -; V: TRBV9; D: TRBD1; J: TRBJ1-1; DNA: TGTGCCAGCAGCGTAGGGACAGGGGGCCGTGAACGTAGGCGGACTGAAGCTTTCTTT; CDR3: CASSVGTGGRERRRTEAFF
size: -; V: TRBV6-5; D: -; J: TRBJ1-2; DNA: TGTGCCAGCAGTCATGAGGGCTACACCTTC; CDR3: CASSHEGYTF
size: -; V: TRBV28; D: TRBD2; J: TRBJ2-1; DNA: TGTGCCAGCAGTTACCCAATTTGGACTAGCGGGAGTTTTGATGAGCAGTTCTTC; CDR3: CASSYPIWTSGSFDEQFF
size: -; V: TRBV6-2/TRBV6-3; D: -; J: TRBJ1-1; DNA: TGTGCCAGCAGCAGACCGGGACCCTGGACTGAAGCTTTCTTT; CDR3: CASSRPGPWTEAFF
size: -; V: TRBV5-1; D: -; J: TRBJ1-1; DNA: TGCGCCAGCAGCTTGGGGCAGACGTACACTGAAGCTTTCTTT; CDR3: CASSLGQTYTEAFF
size: -; V: TRBV6-5; D: TRBD2; J: TRBJ2-1; DNA: TGTGCCAGCAGCGGGACTAGCGGCTCCTACAATGAGCAGTTCTTC; CDR3: CASSGTSGSYNEQFF
size: -; V: TRBV6-1; D: -; J: TRBJ2-5; DNA: TGTGCCAGCAGTGAAGCGGGGGGAAGGGAGACCCAGTACTTC; CDR3: CASSEAGGRETQYF
size: -; V: TRBV5-4; D: -; J: TRBJ2-2; DNA: TGTGCCAGCAGCCCGGATGGGGGCGCTACCGGGGAGCTGTTTTTT; CDR3: CASSPDGGATGELFF